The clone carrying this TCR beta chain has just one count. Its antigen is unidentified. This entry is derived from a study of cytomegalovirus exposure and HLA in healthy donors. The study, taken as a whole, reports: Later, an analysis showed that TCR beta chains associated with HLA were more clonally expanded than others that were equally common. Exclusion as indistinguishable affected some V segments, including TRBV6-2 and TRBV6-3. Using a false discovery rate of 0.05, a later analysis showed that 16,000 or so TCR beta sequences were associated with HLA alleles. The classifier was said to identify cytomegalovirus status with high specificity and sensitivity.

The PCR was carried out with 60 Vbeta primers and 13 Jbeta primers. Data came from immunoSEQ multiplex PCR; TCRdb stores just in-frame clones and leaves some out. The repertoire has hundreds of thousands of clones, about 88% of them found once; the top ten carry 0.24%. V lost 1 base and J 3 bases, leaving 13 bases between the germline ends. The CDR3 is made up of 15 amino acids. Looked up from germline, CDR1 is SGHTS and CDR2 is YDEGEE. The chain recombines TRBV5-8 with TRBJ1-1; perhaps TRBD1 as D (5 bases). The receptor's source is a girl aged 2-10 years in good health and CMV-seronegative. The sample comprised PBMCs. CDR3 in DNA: TGTGCCAGCAGCTTGCCAGGGAGGGTGCACACTGAAGCTTTCTTT. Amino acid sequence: CASSLPGRVHTEAFF.